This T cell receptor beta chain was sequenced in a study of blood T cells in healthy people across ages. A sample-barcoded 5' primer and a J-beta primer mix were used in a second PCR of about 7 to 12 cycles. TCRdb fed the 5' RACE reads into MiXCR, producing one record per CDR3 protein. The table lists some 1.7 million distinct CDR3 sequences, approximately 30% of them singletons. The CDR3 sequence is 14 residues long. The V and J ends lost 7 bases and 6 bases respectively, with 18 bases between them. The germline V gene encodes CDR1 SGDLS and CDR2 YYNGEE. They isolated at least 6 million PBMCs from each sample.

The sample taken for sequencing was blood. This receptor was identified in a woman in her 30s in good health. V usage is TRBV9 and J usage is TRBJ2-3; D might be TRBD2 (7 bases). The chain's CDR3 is CASQEGGYSDTQYF. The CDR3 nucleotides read TGTGCCAGCCAGGAGGGGGGGTATTCTGATACGCAGTATTTT.